This T cell receptor (beta chain) was observed in a study of T cell changes during pregnancy in multiple sclerosis. CDR1 and CDR2 (germline): SGHRS, YFSETQ. The CDR3 is 18 residues long. Trimming at V came to 4 bases and at J to 0 bases, leaving 14 bases not matched to a gene. The repertoire was sequenced with immunoSEQ multiplex PCR; TCRdb's copy has only in-frame clones and lacks some. The sample has around 49,000 clones, roughly 94% seen once. The rearrangement links TRBV5-1 to TRBJ1-1, with TRBD1 identical over 8 bases. The source is a female donor with multiple sclerosis, enrolled in a pregnancy study. The sequencing used CD8+ T cells from peripheral blood mononuclear cells, collected in the first trimester of pregnancy. DNA of the CDR3: TGCGCCAGCAGCCCCCGACAGGGGATGAAGGGGGTGAACACTGAAGCTTTCTTT. Its translation: CASSPRQGMKGVNTEAFF.